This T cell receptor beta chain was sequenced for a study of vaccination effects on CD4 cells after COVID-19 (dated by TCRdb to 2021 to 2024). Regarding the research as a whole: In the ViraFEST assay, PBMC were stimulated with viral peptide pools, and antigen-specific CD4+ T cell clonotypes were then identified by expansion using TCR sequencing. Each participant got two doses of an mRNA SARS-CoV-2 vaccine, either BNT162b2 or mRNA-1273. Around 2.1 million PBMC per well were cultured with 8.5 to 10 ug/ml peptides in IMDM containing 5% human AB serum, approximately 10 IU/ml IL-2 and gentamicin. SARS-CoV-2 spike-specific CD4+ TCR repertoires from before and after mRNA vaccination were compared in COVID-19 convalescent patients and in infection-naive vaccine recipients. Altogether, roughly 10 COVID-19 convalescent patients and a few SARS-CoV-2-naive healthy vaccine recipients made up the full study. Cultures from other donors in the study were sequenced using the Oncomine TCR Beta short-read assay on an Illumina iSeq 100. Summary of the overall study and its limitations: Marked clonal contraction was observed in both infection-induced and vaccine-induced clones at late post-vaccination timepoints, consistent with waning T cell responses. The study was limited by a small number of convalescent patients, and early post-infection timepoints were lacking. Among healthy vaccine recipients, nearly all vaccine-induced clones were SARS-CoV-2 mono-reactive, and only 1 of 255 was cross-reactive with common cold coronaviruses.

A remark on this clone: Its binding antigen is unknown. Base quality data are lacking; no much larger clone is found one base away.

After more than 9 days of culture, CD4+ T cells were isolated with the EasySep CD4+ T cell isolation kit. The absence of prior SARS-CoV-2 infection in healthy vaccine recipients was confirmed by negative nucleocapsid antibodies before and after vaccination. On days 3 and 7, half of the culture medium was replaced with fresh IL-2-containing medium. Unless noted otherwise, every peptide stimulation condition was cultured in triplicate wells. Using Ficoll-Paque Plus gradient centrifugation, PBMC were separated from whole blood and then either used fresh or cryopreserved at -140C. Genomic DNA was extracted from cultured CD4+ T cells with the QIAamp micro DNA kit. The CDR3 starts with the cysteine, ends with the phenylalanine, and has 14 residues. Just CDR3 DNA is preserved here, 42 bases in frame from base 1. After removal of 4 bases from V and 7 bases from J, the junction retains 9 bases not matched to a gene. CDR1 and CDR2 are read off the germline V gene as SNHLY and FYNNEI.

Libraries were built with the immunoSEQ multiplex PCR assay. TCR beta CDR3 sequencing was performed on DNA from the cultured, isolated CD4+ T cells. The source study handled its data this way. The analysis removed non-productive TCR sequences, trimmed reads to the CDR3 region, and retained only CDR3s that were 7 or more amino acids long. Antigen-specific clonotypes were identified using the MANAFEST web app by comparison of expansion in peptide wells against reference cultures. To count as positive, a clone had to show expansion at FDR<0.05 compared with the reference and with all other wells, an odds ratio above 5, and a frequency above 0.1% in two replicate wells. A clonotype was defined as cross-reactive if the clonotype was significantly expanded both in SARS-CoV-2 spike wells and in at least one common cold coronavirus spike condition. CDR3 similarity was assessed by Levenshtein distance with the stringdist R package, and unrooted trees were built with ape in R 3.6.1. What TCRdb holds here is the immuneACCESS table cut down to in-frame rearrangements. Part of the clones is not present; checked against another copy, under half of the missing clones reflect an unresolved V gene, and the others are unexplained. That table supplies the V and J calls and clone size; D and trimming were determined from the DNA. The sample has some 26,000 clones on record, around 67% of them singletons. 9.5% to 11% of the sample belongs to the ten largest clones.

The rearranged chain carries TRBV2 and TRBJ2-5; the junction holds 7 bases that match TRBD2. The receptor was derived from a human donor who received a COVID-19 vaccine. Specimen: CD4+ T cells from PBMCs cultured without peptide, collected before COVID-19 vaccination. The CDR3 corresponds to CASSVGLAVGTQYF. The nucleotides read TGTGCCAGCAGTGTAGGCCTAGCGGTGGGGACCCAGTACTTC.